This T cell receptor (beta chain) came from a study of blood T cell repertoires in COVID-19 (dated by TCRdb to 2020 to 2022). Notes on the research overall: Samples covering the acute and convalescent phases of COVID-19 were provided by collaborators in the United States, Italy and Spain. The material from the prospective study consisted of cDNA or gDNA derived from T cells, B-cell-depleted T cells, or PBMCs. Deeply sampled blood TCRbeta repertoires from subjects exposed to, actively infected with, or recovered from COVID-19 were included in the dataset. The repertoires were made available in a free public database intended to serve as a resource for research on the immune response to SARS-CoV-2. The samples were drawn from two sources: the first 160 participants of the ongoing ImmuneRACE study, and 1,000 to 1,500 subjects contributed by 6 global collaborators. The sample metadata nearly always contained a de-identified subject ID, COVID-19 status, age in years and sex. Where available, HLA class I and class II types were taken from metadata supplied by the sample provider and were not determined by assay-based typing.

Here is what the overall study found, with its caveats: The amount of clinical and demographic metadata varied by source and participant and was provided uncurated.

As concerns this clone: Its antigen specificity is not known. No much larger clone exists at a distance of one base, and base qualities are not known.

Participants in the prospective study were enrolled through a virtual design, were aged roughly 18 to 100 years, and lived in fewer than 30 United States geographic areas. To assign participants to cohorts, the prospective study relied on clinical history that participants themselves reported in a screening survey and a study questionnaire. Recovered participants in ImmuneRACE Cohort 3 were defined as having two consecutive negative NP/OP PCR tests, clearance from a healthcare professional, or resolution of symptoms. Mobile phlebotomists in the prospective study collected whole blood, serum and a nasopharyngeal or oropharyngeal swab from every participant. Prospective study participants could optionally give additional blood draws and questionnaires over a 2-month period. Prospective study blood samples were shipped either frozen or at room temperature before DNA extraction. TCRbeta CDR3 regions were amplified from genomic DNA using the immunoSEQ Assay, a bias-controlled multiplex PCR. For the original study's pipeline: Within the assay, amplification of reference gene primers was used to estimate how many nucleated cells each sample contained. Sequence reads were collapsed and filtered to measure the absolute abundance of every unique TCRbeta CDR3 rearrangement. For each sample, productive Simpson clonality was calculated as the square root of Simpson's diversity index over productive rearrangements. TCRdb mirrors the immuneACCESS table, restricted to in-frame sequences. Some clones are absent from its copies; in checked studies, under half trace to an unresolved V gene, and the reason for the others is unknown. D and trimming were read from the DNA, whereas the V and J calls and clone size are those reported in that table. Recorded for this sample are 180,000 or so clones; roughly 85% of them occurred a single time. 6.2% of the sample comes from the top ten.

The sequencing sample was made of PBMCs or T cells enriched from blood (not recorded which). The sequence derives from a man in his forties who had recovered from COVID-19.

The DNA sequence reads TGTGCCAGCAGCTTGCTTGGCCAGGGGGAAAAACTGTTTTTT. Translated, it gives CASSLLGQGEKLFF. The sequence links TRBV5-6 to TRBJ1-4; a tentative D call is TRBD1 (6 bases match). Relative to germline, V is 1 base shorter and J is 8 bases shorter, with 12 bases between their ends. Its CDR3 holds 14 amino acids, cysteine through phenylalanine. Kept here is only the CDR3 DNA, which spans 42 bases and is read in frame from base 1. The germline V gene encodes CDR1 SGHDT and CDR2 YYEEEE.